This T cell receptor (beta chain) was sequenced for a study of T cell repertoires in cytomegalovirus infection. In the study overall: Matching HLA type, along with CMV infection, was indicated by public TCR beta signatures.

Points from the study as a whole: The cumulative frequency of public TCR beta families distinguished individuals who carried CMV together with the relevant HLA.

This clonotype was observed a few times. Its antigen is not identified. TCRdb called the reads again in MiXCR, with one record for every CDR3 protein. The sample lists a few hundred thousand distinct CDR3 sequences, roughly 13% occurring once. Per germline, CDR1 MNHEY and CDR2 SVGEGT. The CDR3 covers 12 residues. V gave up 10 bases and J gave up 10 bases, with 19 bases separating them. This receptor was identified in a human donor in good health (CMV status not recorded). Some clones in this sample may be carry-over from other donors' samples. Sequencing was performed on PBMCs. The V gene is TRBV6-2 or TRBV6-3, the J gene TRBJ1-1; possible D gene TRBD1, 5 bases. The CDR3 bases are TGTGCCATACTGGGAGGGGATAGGAGAGCTTTCTTT. This gives the protein CAILGGDRRAFF.